This T cell receptor beta chain came from a study of blood T cells in healthy people across ages. Whole-study results and caveats: Measured against age, TCR beta diversity per million T cells decreased in a roughly linear manner. PBMCs left unsorted prevented a conclusive naive versus antigen-experienced comparison.

For this clonotype: Its matching antigen is unknown.

The CDR3 extends over 14 amino acids. The germline V and J ends were trimmed by 2 bases and 7 bases, with 11 bases remaining between them. For the second PCR, which ran for 7 to 11 cycles, a sample-barcoded 5' primer and a J-beta primer mix were used. TCRdb re-derived calls from the 5' RACE reads in MiXCR, one entry per CDR3 protein. Of around 1,500,000 distinct CDR3 sequences listed, approximately 42% are singletons. The clonotype originates from a woman aged 18-30 years in good health. The chain carries TRBV12-3 or TRBV12-4 and TRBJ1-4; a possible D gene is TRBD1 (5 bases). Source material: blood. CDR3 loop: CASSLLGRGEKLFF. The CDR3 DNA reads as TGTGCCAGCAGTTTACTGGGTAGGGGTGAAAAACTGTTTTTT.